This T cell receptor beta chain stems from a study of T cell responses to AZD1222 COVID-19 vaccine. Study observations and caveats: Females made up more of the donors, who were largely white British, and clonal diversity may have come out too low.

With respect to this clone: No antigen is known for it.

Assay: immunoSEQ multiplex PCR; the TCRdb copy retains only in-frame clones and omits some. The sample has approximately 100,000 clones, 70% to 90% seen once. CDR1 and CDR2 (germline): KGHDR, SFDVKD. V dropped 1 base and J dropped 4; count of bases not matched to a gene: 4. This CDR3 has 16 residues. The source was peripheral blood, collected 28 days after the second AZD1222 dose. The receptor comes from an adult who received the AZD1222 COVID-19 vaccine. The chain carries TRBV24-1 and TRBJ2-5, with 11 positions matching TRBD2. The CDR3 DNA follows: TGTGCCACCAGTGATTTACTAGCGGGAGAGGGAGAGACCCAGTACTTC. It yields the protein CATSDLLAGEGETQYF.